Sequencing of this T cell receptor (beta chain) was carried out in a study of cytomegalovirus exposure and HLA in healthy donors. Study outcomes and limitations: TCR beta chain V- and J-gene trimming was linked, in a later analysis, to a missense variant in DCLRE1C.

The PCR was carried out with 60 Vbeta primers and 13 Jbeta primers. The table came from immunoSEQ multiplex PCR; TCRdb's copy has only in-frame clones and leaves some out. The sample comprises 160,000 or so clones, approximately 84% of which are singletons, and around 5.8% rests with the top ten. Per germline, CDR1 SGHNT and CDR2 YYREEE (reference sequence). The length of the CDR3 is 12 residues. Between the trimmed V and J ends, which lost 4 bases and 6 bases, there was a span of 9 bases. Comment on this clone: Its antigen is unknown.

This clonotype was sampled from a male donor in good health and CMV-seropositive. The rearrangement joins TRBV5-4 to TRBJ2-3; possibly TRBD1 for D (6 bases). Sequencing used PBMCs. CDR3 sequence (DNA): TGTGCCAGCAGCGTGGACAGCGATACGCAGTATTTT. This sequence encodes CASSVDSDTQYF.